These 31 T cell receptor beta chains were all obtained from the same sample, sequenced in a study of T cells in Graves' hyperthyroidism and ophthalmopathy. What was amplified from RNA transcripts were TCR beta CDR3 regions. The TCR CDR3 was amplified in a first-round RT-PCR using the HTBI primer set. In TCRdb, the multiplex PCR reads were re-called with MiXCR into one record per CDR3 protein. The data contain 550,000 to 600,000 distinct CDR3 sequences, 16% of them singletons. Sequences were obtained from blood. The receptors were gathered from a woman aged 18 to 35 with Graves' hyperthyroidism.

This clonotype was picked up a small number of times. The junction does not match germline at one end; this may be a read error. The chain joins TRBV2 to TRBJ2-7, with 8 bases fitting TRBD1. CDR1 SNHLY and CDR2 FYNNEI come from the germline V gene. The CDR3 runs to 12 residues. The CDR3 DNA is TGTGCCAGTAGGACAGGGAATTACGGGCAGTACTTC. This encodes CASRTGNYGQYF. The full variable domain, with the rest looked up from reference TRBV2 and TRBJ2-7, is EPEVTQTPSHQVTQMGQEVILRCVPISNHLYFYWYRQILGQKVEFLVSFYNNEISEKSEIFDDQFSVERPDGSNFTLKIRSTKLEDSAMYFCASRTGNYGQYFGPGTRLTVT.

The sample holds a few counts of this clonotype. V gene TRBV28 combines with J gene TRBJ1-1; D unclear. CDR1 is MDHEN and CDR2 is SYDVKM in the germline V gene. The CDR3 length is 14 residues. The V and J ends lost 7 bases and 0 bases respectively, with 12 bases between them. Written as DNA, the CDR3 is TGTGCCAGCACGGATCCTGCTATGAACACTGAAGCTTTCTTT. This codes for CASTDPAMNTEAFF.

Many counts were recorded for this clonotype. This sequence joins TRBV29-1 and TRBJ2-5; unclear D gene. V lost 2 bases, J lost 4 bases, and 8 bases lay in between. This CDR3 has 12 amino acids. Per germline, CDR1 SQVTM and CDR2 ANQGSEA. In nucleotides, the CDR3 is TGCAGCGTTGAACCGGCGCGAGAGACCCAGTACTTC. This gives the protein CSVEPARETQYF.

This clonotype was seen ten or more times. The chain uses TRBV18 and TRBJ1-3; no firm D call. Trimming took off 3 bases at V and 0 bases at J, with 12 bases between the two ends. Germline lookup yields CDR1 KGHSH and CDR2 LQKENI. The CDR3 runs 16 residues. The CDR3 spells CASSPLGLSSGNTIYF. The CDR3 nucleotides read TGTGCCAGCTCACCCCTTGGACTGAGCTCTGGAAACACCATATATTTT.

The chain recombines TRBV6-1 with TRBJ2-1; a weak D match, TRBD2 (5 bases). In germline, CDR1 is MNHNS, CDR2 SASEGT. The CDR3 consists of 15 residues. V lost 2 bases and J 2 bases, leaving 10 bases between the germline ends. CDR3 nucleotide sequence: TGTGCCAGCAGTGAATCCCGGGAAGCCTACAATGAGCAGTTCTTC. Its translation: CASSESREAYNEQFF.

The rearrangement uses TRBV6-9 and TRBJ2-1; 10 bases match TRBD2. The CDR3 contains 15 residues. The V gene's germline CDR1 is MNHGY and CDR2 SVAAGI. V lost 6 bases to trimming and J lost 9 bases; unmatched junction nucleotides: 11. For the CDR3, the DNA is TGTGCCAGCAGAACCGGGACTAGCGTTGATAGTGAGCAGTTCTTC. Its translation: CASRTGTSVDSEQFF.

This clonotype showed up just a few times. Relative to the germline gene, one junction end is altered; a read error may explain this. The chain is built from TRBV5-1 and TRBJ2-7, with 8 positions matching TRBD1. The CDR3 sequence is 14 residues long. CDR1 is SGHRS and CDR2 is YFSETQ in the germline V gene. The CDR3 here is CASNPGQATYERYF. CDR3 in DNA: TGCGCCAGCAATCCGGGACAGGCGACCTACGAGCGGTACTTC.

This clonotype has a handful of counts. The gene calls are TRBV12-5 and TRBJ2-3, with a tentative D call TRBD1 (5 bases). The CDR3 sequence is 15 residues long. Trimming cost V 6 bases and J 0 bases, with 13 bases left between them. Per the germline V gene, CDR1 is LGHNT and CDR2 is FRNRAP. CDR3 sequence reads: CASGPSGSSTDTQYF. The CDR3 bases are TGTGCTAGTGGGCCTTCAGGGTCGAGCACAGATACGCAGTATTTT.

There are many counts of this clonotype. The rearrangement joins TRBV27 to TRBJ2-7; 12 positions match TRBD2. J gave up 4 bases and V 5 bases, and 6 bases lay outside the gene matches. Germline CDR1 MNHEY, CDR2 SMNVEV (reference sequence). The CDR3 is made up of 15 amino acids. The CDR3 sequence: CASSPGLAGRYEQYF. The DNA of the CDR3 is TGTGCCAGCAGTCCTGGACTAGCGGGGCGTTACGAGCAGTACTTC.

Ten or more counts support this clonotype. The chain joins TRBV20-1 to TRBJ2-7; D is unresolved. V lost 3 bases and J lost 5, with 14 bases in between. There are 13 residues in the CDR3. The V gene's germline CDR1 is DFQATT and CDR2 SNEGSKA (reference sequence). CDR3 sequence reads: CSASVPSYNEQYF. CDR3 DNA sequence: TGCAGTGCTAGTGTCCCTAGTTACAACGAGCAGTACTTC.

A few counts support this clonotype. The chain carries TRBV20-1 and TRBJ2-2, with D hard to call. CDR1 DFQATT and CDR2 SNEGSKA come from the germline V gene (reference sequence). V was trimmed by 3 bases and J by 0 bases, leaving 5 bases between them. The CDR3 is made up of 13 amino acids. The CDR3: CSARPTNTGELFF. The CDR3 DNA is TGCAGTGCTAGGCCCACGAACACCGGGGAGCTGTTTTTT.

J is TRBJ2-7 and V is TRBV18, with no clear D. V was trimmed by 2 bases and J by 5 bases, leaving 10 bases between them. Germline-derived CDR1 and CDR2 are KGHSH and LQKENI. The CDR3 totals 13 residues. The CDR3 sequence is CASSPWGRDEQYF. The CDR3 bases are TGTGCCAGCTCACCATGGGGTCGAGACGAGCAGTACTTC.

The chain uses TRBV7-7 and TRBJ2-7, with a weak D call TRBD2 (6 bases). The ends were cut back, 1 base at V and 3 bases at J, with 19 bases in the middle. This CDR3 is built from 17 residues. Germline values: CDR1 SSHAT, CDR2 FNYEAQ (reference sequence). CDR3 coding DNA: TGTGCCAGCAGCTTAGTGGAGGTTCGGGGACTCCGCTACGAGCAGTACTTC. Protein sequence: CASSLVEVRGLRYEQYF.

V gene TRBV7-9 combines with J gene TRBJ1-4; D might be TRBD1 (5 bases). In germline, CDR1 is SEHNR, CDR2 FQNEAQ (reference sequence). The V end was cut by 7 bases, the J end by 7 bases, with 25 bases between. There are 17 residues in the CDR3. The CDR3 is CASIQQSRGVLREKLFF. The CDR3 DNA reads TGTGCCAGCATCCAACAATCCCGGGGGGTTCTACGTGAAAAACTGTTTTTT.

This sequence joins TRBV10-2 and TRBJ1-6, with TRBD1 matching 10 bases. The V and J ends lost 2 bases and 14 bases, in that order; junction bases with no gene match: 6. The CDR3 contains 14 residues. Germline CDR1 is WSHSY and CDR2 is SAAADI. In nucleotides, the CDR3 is TGCGCCAGCAGTGAGCCGGGACAGGGGTCCACCCTCCACTTT. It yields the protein CASSEPGQGSTLHF.

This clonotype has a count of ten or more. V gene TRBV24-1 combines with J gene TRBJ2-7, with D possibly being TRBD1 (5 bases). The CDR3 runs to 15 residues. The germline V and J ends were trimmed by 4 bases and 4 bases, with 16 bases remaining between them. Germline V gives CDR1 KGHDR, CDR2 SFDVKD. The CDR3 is CATSDLSRVGYEQYF. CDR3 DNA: TGTGCCACCAGTGACTTAAGCAGGGTTGGGTACGAGCAGTACTTC.

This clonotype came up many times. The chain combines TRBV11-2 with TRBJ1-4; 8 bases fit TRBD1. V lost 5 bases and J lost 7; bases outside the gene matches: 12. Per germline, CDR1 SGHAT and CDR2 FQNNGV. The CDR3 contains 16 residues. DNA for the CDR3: TGTGCCAGCAGCCCTGGGGTCGGGACAGGTGGTGAAAAACTGTTTTTT. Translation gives CASSPGVGTGGEKLFF.

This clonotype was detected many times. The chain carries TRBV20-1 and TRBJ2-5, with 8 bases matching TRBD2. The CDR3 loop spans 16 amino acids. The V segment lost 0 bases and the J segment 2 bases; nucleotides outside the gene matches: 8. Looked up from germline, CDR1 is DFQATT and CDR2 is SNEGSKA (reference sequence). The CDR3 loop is CSARDGRLAGQETQYF. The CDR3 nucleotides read TGCAGTGCTAGAGATGGCAGGCTAGCGGGTCAAGAGACCCAGTACTTC.

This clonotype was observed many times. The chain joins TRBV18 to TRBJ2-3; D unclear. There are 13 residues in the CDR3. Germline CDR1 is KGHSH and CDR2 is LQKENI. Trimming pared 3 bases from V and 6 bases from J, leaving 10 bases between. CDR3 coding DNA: TGTGCCAGCTCACCCCATCAAAGCGATACGCAGTATTTT. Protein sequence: CASSPHQSDTQYF. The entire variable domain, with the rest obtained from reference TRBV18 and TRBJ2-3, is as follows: NAGVMQNPRHLVRRRGQEARLRCSPMKGHSHVYWYRQLPEEGLKFMVYLQKENIIDESGMPKERFSAEFPKEGPSILRIQQVVRGDSAAYFCASSPHQSDTQYFGPGTRLTVL.

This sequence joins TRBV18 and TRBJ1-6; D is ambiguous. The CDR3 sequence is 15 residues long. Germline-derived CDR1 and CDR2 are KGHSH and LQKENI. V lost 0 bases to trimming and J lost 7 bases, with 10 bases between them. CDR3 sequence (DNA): TGTGCCAGCTCACCACCGCGGGAAACCAATTCACCCCTCCACTTT. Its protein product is CASSPPRETNSPLHF.

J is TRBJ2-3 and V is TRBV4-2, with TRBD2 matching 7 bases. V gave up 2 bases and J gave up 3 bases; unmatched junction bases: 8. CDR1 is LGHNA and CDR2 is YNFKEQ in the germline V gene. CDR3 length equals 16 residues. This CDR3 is CASSQPRLAGTDTQYF. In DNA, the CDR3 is TGTGCCAGCAGCCAACCTCGACTAGCAGGGACAGATACGCAGTATTTT.

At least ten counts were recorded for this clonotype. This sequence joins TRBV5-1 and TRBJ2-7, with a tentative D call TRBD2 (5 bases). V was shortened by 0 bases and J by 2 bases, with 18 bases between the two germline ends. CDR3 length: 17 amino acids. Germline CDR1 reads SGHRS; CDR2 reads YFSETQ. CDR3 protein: CASSLEGLPGYPYEQYF. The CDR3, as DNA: TGCGCCAGCAGCTTGGAAGGTCTTCCGGGATATCCCTACGAGCAGTACTTC. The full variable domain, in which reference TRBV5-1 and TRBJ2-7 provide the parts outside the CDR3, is KAGVTQTPRYLIKTRGQQVTLSCSPISGHRSVSWYQQTPGQGLQFLFEYFSETQRNKGNFPGRFSGRQFSNSRSEMNVSTLELGDSALYLCASSLEGLPGYPYEQYFGPGTRLTVT.

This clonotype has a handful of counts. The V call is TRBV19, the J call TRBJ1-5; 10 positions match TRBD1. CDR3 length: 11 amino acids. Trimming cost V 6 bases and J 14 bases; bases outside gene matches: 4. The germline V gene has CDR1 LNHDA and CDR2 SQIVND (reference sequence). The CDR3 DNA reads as TGTGCCAGTAGGGGACAGGGGTTGGAGCATTTT. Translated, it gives CASRGQGLEHF.

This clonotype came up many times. The CDR3: CASSLGGGAFNEQFF. CDR3 in DNA: TGTGCCAGCAGTTTAGGAGGGGGGGCCTTCAATGAGCAGTTCTTC. This chain links TRBV28 with TRBJ2-1, with D perhaps matching TRBD2 (7 bases). The V end lost 2 bases, the J end lost 6 bases, and 14 bases lay between the germline ends. CDR3 length: 15 amino acids. Germline-derived CDR1 and CDR2 are MDHEN and SYDVKM.

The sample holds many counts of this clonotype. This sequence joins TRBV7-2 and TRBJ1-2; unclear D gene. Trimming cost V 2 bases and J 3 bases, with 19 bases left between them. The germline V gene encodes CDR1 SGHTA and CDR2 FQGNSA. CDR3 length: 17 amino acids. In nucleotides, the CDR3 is TGTGCCAGCAGCTTACCGTCTGTAGCTTTCGCTGACTATGGCTACACCTTC. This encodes CASSLPSVAFADYGYTF.

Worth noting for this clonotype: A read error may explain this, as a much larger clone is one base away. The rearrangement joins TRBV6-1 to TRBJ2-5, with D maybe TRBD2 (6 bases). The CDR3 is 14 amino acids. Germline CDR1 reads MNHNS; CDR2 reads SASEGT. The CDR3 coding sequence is TGTGCCAGCAGTGGAACTGGGGGGTTAGAGACCCCGTACTTC. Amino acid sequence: CASSGTGGLETPYF.

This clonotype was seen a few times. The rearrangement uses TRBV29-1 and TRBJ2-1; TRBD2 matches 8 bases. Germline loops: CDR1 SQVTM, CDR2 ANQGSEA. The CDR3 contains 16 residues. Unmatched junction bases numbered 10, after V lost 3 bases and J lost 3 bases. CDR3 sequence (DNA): TGCAGCGTTGATGTCGGGAGGGCCGTCGGCTACAATGAGCAGTTCTTC. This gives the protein CSVDVGRAVGYNEQFF.

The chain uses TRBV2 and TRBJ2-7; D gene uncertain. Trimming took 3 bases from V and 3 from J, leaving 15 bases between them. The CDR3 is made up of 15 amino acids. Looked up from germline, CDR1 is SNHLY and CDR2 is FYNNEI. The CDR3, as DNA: TGTGCCAGCAGTGATGATGTGTGGCGGTACTACGAGCAGTACTTC. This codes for CASSDDVWRYYEQYF.

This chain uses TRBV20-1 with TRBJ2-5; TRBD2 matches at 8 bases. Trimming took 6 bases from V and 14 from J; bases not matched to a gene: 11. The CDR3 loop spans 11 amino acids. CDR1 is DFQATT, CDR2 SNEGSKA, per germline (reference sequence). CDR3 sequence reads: CSAAISGVIYF. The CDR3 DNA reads TGCAGTGCGGCAATTAGCGGGGTGATCTACTTC.

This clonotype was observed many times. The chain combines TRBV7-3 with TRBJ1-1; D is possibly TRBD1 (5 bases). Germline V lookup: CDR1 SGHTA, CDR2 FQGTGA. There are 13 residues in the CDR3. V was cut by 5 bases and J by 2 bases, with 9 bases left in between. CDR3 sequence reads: CASSEGHNTEAFF. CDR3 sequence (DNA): TGTGCCAGCAGCGAGGGGCATAACACTGAAGCTTTCTTT.

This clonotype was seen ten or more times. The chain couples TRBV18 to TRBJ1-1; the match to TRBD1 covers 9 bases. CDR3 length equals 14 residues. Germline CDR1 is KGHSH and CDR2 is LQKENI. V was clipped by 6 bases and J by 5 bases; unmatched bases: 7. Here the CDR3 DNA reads TGTGCCAGCTCTCCCGGGACAGGGCTGACTGAAGCTTTCTTT. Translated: CASSPGTGLTEAFF. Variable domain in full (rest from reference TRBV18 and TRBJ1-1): NAGVMQNPRHLVRRRGQEARLRCSPMKGHSHVYWYRQLPEEGLKFMVYLQKENIIDESGMPKERFSAEFPKEGPSILRIQQVVRGDSAAYFCASSPGTGLTEAFFGQGTRLTVV.